A single sample gave rise to the 10 T cell receptor beta chains below, sequenced in a study of T cell responses to AZD1222 COVID-19 vaccine. Produced via immunoSEQ multiplex PCR; TCRdb's table is partial and in-frame only. This sample has some 100,000 clones, with 70% to 90% found just once. The sample was peripheral blood, taken 28 days after the second AZD1222 dose. Receptor source: an adult who received the AZD1222 COVID-19 vaccine.

In its sample, this clone was seen a few times. The chain recombines TRBV4-1 with TRBJ2-1, with D possibly matching TRBD2 (5 bases). Trimming removed 4 bases from V and 9 bases from J, with 19 bases in between. The germline V gene encodes CDR1 MGHRA and CDR2 YSYEKL. The CDR3 runs 15 residues. CDR3 sequence: CASSRLFNSAPEQFF. The CDR3 DNA is TGCGCCAGCAGCCGACTTTTTAATAGCGCTCCTGAGCAGTTCTTC.

V usage is TRBV19 and J usage is TRBJ2-3, with a tentative D call TRBD2 (6 bases). The CDR3 loop spans 16 amino acids. Trimming removed 5 bases at V and 0 bases at J, with 15 bases between. Germline V lookup: CDR1 LNHDA, CDR2 SQIVND (reference sequence). CDR3 coding DNA: TGTGCCAGTAGTCCCAGCCGGGACTGGAGCACAGATACGCAGTATTTT. It specifies CASSPSRDWSTDTQYF. Complete variable domain (other parts from reference TRBV19 and TRBJ2-3): DGGITQSPKYLFRKEGQNVTLSCEQNLNHDAMYWYRQDPGQGLRLIYYSQIVNDFQKGDIAEGYSVSREKKESFPLTVTSAQKNPTAFYLCASSPSRDWSTDTQYFGPGTRLTVL.

V gene TRBV6-2 or TRBV6-3 combines with J gene TRBJ1-5; D gene unclear. In germline, CDR1 is MNHEY, CDR2 SVGEGT. The V and J ends lost 5 bases and 5 bases respectively, with 10 bases between them. The CDR3 totals 13 residues. Here the CDR3 DNA reads TGTGCCAGCAGTAACAGCGCCTATCAGCCCCAGCATTTT. Translated, it gives CASSNSAYQPQHF.

This chain uses TRBV2 with TRBJ2-2, with D possibly TRBD1 on 5 matching bases. V was cut by 4 bases and J by 0 bases, with 12 bases left in between. The CDR3 sequence is 16 residues long. Germline CDR1 SNHLY, CDR2 FYNNEI. The CDR3 spells CASSVIGRANTGELFF. DNA of the CDR3: TGTGCCAGCAGTGTAATTGGCAGGGCGAACACCGGGGAGCTGTTTTTT.

The rearrangement links TRBV15 to TRBJ2-7, with D uncertain. V lost 0 bases to trimming and J lost 6 bases, with 12 bases between them. CDR3 size: 14 residues. Germline V gives CDR1 LNHNV, CDR2 YYDKDF (reference sequence). CDR3 in amino acids: CATSRDLGEREQYF. CDR3 sequence (DNA): TGTGCCACCAGCAGAGATTTGGGTGAGCGCGAGCAGTACTTC.

CDR3: CASSVGGGLDTQYF. The CDR3 DNA sequence: TGTGCCAGCAGCGTCGGCGGGGGCCTGGATACGCAGTATTTT. The gene calls are TRBV9 and TRBJ2-3, with D possibly being TRBD2 (7 bases). V lost 2 bases and J 6 bases, leaving 13 bases between the germline ends. The CDR3 covers 14 residues. In germline, CDR1 is SGDLS, CDR2 YYNGEE.

This clone was counted a single time. V gene TRBV28 combines with J gene TRBJ2-3; maybe TRBD2 (7 bases). Trimming removed 7 bases at V and 6 bases at J, with 14 bases between. This CDR3 has 13 amino acids. CDR1 MDHEN and CDR2 SYDVKM come from the germline V gene. The CDR3 region is CASKEGGLDTQYF. The CDR3 bases are TGTGCCAGCAAGGAGGGGGGGTTGGATACGCAGTATTTT. Using reference TRBV28 and TRBJ2-3 for the parts outside the CDR3, the full variable domain is DVKVTQSSRYLVKRTGEKVFLECVQDMDHENMFWYRQDPGLGLRLIYFSYDVKMKEKGDIPEGYSVSREKKERFSLILESASTNQTSMYLCASKEGGLDTQYFGPGTRLTVL.

The V and J genes are TRBV15 and TRBJ2-7, with 10 nucleotides matching TRBD2. Germline loops: CDR1 LNHNV, CDR2 YYDKDF (reference sequence). The junction had 3 bases not matched to a gene; V was cut back by 1 base and J by 0 bases. This CDR3 comprises 16 residues. CDR3 in amino acids: CATSRGLAGSSYEQYF. The CDR3 DNA sequence: TGTGCCACCAGCAGAGGACTAGCGGGTAGCTCCTACGAGCAGTACTTC.

The chain links TRBV15 to TRBJ1-5; 7 positions agree with TRBD1. After removal of 1 base from V and 6 bases from J, the junction contained 12 bases not matched to a gene. This CDR3 is 17 amino acids long. CDR1 and CDR2 (germline): LNHNV, YYDKDF (reference sequence). CDR3 coding DNA: TGTGCCACCAGCAGAGGGAAAGACAGGGATTTAAGTCAGCCCCAGCATTTT. Residues: CATSRGKDRDLSQPQHF.

This clone occurred a few times. The chain links TRBV11-2 to TRBJ2-2; 8 nucleotides align to TRBD2. V was pared by 8 bases and J by 7 bases, with 12 bases of the junction left unmatched. CDR1 is SGHAT and CDR2 is FQNNGV in the germline V gene. The CDR3 is 15 residues long. This chain's CDR3 is CASSRTGGPLGELFF. The CDR3 bases are TGTGCCAGCTCTCGAACGGGGGGGCCTCTCGGGGAGCTGTTTTTT.